The present T cell receptor beta chain was sequenced within a study of blood T cell repertoires in COVID-19. Study in general: Samples of COVID-19 (acute and convalescent) were obtained from the United States, Italy and Spain. Sample material is recorded as cDNA or gDNA derived from T cells, B-cell-depleted T cells, or PBMCs.

Original handling: Amplifying reference gene primers gave estimates of nucleated cell counts. Data came from immunoSEQ multiplex PCR; TCRdb stores just in-frame clones and leaves some out. V and J calls and clone size come straight from that table; D and trimming were deduced from the DNA. This sample has around 110,000 clones, with around 86% found just once. The CDR3 is 13 amino acids. V was trimmed by 8 bases and J by 3 bases, leaving 11 bases between them. This receptor was obtained from a man aged 65-85 years with acute or convalescent COVID-19. Material: peripheral blood. This rearrangement joins TRBV12-3 or TRBV12-4 to TRBJ1-5; the D gene is possibly TRBD1 (6 bases). The CDR3 DNA is TGTGCCAGCTCCCCAGGGGTCAATCAGCCCCAGCATTTT. As protein: CASSPGVNQPQHF.